The clone carrying this T cell receptor beta chain was counted a few times. Its antigen is still unknown. The sample comes from a study of blood T cells in healthy people across ages. Study results and limitations: A strong correlation was seen between TCR beta diversity and naive T cell percentage.

It was with a sample-barcoded 5' primer and a J-beta primer mix that a second PCR of about 6 to 12 cycles was run. Every molecule of cDNA carried a tag from a template-switch adaptor with 12 random nucleotides. One entry per CDR3 protein, called by TCRdb with MiXCR from the 5' RACE reads. Of more than 800,000 distinct CDR3 sequences listed, less than 35% are singletons. This CDR3 is built from 14 residues. Germline assignment: CDR1 SGHTS and CDR2 YDEGEE. The V and J ends lost 4 bases and 5 bases respectively, with 15 bases between them. The sequencing sample was made of blood. V is TRBV5-8 and J is TRBJ2-5; tentative D call: TRBD1 (6 bases). This TCR was recovered from an elderly woman in good health. The CDR3 is CASSAGQKLETQYF. The CDR3 nucleotides are TGTGCCAGCAGCGCAGGACAGAAACTCGAGACCCAGTACTTC.